Presented here are 2 T cell receptor beta chains from one specimen sequenced in a study of T cell changes during pregnancy in multiple sclerosis. Method: immunoSEQ multiplex PCR; TCRdb's copy keeps in-frame clones and lacks some. The table lists around 88,000 clones, about 91% of them singletons. The specimen was peripheral blood, collected after pregnancy. The receptors derive from a female donor in good health, enrolled as a control in a pregnancy study.

This sequence joins TRBV27 and TRBJ2-7, with TRBD1 identical over 8 bases. The ends lost 5 bases at V and 8 bases at J; junction bases unmatched: 8. Looked up from germline, CDR1 is MNHEY and CDR2 is SMNVEV (reference sequence). The CDR3 is 13 residues long. The CDR3 sequence is CASSARQGSKQYF. The CDR3 nucleotides read TGTGCCAGCAGTGCGAGACAGGGGTCCAAGCAGTACTTC.

The genes are TRBV18 and TRBJ1-5; TRBD1 matches 10 bases. J lost 5 bases, V lost 4 bases, and 5 bases had no gene match. The CDR3 contains 15 residues. In germline, CDR1 is KGHSH, CDR2 LQKENI. CDR3 region: CASSRDRGQDQPQHF. For the CDR3, the DNA is TGTGCCAGCTCACGCGACAGGGGGCAGGATCAGCCCCAGCATTTT.